A single sample is the source of the 4 T cell receptor beta chains below, sequenced in a study of tumor-infiltrating lymphocytes in primary liver carcinoma (dated by TCRdb to between 2016 and 2019). Blood RNA was extracted from unsorted whole blood using TRIzol reagent, and germline DNA was obtained with the DNeasy Blood & Tissue kit. Sequencing was carried out with an Illumina HiSeq 2500. Using a constant-region primer and ProtoScript II reverse transcriptase, TCRbeta-specific cDNA was reverse-transcribed from around 520 ng total RNA. Construction of the TCRbeta libraries relied on three nested rounds of multiplex PCR, following a slightly modified ARM-PCR procedure. Each of the first two PCR rounds ran for 9 to 10 cycles using multiplex TRBV1-TRBV30 forward primers together with a Cbeta reverse primer. TCRdb reanalyzed the raw reads on its own, using fastp at Q25 for trimming and MiXCR for clone calling, and kept in-frame beta chains. Rows matching on CDR3 protein sequence are summarized as one entry with the most common DNA and genes. Recorded for this sample are 310,000 or so distinct CDR3 sequences; approximately 54% of them occurred a single time. 15% to 20% of the sample is in the top ten clones.

Sequenced material: peripheral blood. The receptors shown here come from a woman aged 25 to 39 with primary liver carcinoma and hepatitis B virus infection.

A word on this clonotype: One junction end does not reproduce the germline sequence, and a read error may be involved. The chain combines TRBV6-5 with TRBJ2-7; weak D call: TRBD2 (5 bases). The CDR3 runs 15 residues. Germline-derived CDR1 and CDR2 are MNHEY and SVGAGI. The CDR3 region is CSSSYKAASSYEQYF. In nucleotides, the CDR3 is TGTTCCAGCAGTTACAAAGCGGCTAGCTCCTACGAGCAGTACTTC.

V is TRBV5-6 and J is TRBJ2-5; D possibly corresponds to TRBD1 (6 bases). CDR1 and CDR2 (germline): SGHDT, YYEEEE. This CDR3 is 16 amino acids long. The ends were cut back, 6 bases at V and 4 bases at J, with 22 bases in the middle. CDR3 DNA sequence: TGTGCCAGCAACTGGGGAACAACAGGGACCCCAGAGACCCAGTACTTC. This gives the protein CASNWGTTGTPETQYF.

This clonotype has just a few counts. This sequence joins TRBV5-1 and TRBJ2-7; D gene uncertain. Trimming stripped 1 base from V and 3 bases from J, with 11 bases between. The CDR3 loop spans 14 amino acids. Per the germline V gene, CDR1 is SGHRS and CDR2 is YFSETQ. CDR3 DNA: TGCGCCAGCAGCTTGTTAACAGACTTCTACGAGCAGTACTTC. It specifies CASSLLTDFYEQYF.

On this clonotype itself: The conserved phenylalanine or tryptophan normally closing the CDR3 is absent here, so this likely arose from a read error. J is TRBJ2-1 and V is TRBV11-2; D unclear. The CDR3 sequence is 11 residues long. Germline CDR1 is SGHAT and CDR2 is FQNNGV. DNA for the CDR3: TGTGCCAACAGCTTAGTGGGTGAGCAGTTCTTA. Its protein is CANSLVGEQFL.